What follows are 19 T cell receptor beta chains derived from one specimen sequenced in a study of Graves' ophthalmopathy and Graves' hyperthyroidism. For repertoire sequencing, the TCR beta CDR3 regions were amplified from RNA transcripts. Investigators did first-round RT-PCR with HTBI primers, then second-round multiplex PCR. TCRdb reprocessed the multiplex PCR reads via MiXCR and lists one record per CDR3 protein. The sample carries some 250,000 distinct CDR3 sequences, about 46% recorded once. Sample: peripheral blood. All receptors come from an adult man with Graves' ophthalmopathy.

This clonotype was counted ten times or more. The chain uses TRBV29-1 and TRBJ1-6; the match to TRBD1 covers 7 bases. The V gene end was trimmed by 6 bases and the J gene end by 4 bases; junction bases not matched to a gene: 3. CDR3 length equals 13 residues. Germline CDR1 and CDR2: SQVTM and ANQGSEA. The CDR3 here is CSVRGQYNSPLHF. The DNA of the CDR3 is TGCAGCGTGAGGGGACAGTATAATTCACCCCTCCACTTT.

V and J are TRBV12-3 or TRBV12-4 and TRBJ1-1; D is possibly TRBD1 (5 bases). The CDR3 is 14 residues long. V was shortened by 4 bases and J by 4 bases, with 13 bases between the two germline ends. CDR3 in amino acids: CASSYSDGTTEAFF. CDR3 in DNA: TGTGCCAGCAGTTACTCGGACGGGACCACTGAAGCTTTCTTT.

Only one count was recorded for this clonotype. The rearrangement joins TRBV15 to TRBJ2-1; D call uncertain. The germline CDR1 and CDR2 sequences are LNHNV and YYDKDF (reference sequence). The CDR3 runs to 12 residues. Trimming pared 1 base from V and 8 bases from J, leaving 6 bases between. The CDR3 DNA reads TGTGCCACCAGCAGAGTTTCGGATGAGCAGTTCTTC. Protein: CATSRVSDEQFF.

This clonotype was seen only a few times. As DNA, the CDR3 is TGCAGCGTTGAGGTGCCAGGGCAAGAGACCCAGTACTTC. Its protein is CSVEVPGQETQYF. This rearrangement joins TRBV29-1 to TRBJ2-5; perhaps TRBD1 as D (5 bases). The CDR3 extends over 13 amino acids. V lost 3 bases to trimming and J lost 2 bases, with 10 bases between them. Germline V gives CDR1 SQVTM, CDR2 ANQGSEA.

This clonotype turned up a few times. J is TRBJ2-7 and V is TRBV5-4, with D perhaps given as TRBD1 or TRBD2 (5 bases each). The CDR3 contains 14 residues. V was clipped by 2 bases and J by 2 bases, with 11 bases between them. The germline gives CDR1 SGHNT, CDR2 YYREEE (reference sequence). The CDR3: CASSLGTQTYEQYF. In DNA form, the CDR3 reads TGTGCCAGCAGCTTAGGGACGCAGACCTACGAGCAGTACTTC.

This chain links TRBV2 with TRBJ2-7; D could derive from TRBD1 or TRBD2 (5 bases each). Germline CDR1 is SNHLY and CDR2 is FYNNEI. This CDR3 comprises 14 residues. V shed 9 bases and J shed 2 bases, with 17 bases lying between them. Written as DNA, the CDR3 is TGTGCCAGTGGTCCCCGGGACGGGACCTACGAGCAGTACTTC. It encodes CASGPRDGTYEQYF. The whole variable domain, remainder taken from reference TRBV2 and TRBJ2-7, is EPEVTQTPSHQVTQMGQEVILRCVPISNHLYFYWYRQILGQKVEFLVSFYNNEISEKSEIFDDQFSVERPDGSNFTLKIRSTKLEDSAMYFCASGPRDGTYEQYFGPGTRLTVT.

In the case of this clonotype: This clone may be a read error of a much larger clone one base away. CDR3 DNA sequence: TGTGCCAGCAGCTTGACAGGAATGAGCACTGAAGCTTTCTTT. Encoded protein: CASSLTGMSTEAFF. The chain recombines TRBV7-6 with TRBJ1-1; TRBD1 is a possible D gene (6 bases). Germline CDR1 and CDR2: SGHVS and FNYEAQ. Trimming pared 3 bases from V and 4 bases from J, leaving 12 bases between. The CDR3 runs 14 residues.

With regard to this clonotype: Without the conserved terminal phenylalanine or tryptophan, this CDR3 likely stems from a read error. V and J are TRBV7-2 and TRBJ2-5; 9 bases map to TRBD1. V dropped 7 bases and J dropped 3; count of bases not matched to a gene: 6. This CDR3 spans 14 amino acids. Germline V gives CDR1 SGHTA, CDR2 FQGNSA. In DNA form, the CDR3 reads TGTGCCAGCACCTCCGGGGACAGGGAAGAGACCCAGTACCTC. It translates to CASTSGDREETQYL.

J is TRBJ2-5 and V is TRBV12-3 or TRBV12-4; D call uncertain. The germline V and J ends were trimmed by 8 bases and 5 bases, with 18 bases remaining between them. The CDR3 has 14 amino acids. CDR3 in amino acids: CASSRTRNTETQYF. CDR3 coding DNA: TGTGCCAGCTCCCGGACCAGAAATACCGAGACCCAGTACTTC.

The CDR3 protein is CASSLGSGWYQETQYF. The CDR3 DNA reads as TGTGCCAGCAGCTTAGGTAGCGGTTGGTACCAAGAGACCCAGTACTTC. The V and J genes are TRBV11-2 and TRBJ2-5; perhaps TRBD2 as D (6 bases). The V gene lost 1 base and the J gene lost 0 bases, with 12 bases spanning the gap. Germline lookup yields CDR1 SGHAT and CDR2 FQNNGV. The CDR3 runs 16 residues.

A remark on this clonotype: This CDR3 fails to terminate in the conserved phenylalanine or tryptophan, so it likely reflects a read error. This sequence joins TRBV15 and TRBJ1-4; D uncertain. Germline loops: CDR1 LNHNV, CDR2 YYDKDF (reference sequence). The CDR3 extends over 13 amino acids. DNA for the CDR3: TGTGCCACTAGCAGCGACCCGGGTGAAAAACTGTTTCTT. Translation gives CATSSDPGEKLFL.

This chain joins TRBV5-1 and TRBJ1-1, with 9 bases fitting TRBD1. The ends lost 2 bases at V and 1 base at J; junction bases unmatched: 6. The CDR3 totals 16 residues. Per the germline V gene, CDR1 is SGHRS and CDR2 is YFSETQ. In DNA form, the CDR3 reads TGCGCCAGCAGCTTATCCGGGACAGGGAGGAACACTGAAGCTTTCTTT. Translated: CASSLSGTGRNTEAFF.

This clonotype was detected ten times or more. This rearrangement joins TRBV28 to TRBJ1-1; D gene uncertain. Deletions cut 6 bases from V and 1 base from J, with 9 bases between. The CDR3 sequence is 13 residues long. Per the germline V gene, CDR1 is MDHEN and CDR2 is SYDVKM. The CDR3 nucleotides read TGTGCCAGCAGCTCCACAGCGAACACTGAAGCTTTCTTT. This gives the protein CASSSTANTEAFF. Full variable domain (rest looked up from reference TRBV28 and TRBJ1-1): DVKVTQSSRYLVKRTGEKVFLECVQDMDHENMFWYRQDPGLGLRLIYFSYDVKMKEKGDIPEGYSVSREKKERFSLILESASTNQTSMYLCASSSTANTEAFFGQGTRLTVV.

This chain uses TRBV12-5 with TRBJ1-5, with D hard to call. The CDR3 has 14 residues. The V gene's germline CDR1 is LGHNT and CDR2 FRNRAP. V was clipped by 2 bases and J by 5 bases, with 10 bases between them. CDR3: CASGLQTGDQPQHF. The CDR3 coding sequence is TGTGCTAGTGGTTTGCAGACCGGGGATCAGCCCCAGCATTTT.

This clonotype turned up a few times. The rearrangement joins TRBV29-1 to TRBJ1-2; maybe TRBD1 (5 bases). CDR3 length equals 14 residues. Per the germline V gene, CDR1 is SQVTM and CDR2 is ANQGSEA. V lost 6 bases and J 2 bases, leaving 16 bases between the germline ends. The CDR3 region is CSVRDPETNYGYTF. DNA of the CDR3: TGCAGCGTCCGGGACCCGGAGACGAACTATGGCTACACCTTC. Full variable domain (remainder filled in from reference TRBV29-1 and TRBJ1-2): SAVISQKPSRDICQRGTSLTIQCQVDSQVTMMFWYRQQPGQSLTLIATANQGSEATYESGFVIDKFPISRPNLTFSTLTVSNMSPEDSSIYLCSVRDPETNYGYTFGSGTRLTVV.

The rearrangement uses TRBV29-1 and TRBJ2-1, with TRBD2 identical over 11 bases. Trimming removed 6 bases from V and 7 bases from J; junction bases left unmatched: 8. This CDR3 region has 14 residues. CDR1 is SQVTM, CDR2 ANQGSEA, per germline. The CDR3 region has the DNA TGCAGCGTCTTAGCGGGAGGGCCTCTAAATGAGCAGTTCTTC. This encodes CSVLAGGPLNEQFF.

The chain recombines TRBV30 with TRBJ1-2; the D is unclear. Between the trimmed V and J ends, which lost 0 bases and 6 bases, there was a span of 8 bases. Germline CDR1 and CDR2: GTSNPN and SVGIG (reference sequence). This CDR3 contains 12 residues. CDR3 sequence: CAWSVARHGYTF. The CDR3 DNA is TGTGCCTGGAGTGTAGCCAGGCATGGCTACACCTTC.

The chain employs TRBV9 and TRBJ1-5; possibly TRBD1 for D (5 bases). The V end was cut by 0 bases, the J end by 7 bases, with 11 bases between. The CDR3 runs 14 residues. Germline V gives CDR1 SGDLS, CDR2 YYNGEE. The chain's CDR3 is CASSVGGAKQPQHF. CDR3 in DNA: TGTGCCAGCAGCGTAGGAGGGGCAAAACAGCCCCAGCATTTT.

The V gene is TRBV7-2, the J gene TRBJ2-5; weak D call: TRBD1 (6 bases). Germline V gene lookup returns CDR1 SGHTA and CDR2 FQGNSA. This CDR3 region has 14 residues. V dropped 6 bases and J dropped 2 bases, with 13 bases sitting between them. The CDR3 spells CASSETGWQETQYF. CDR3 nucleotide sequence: TGTGCCAGCAGTGAAACAGGGTGGCAAGAGACCCAGTACTTC.